This TCR beta chain was observed in a study of blood T cell repertoires in COVID-19. The overall study: There were acute and convalescent COVID-19 samples, and they came from the United States, Italy and Spain. The analysed material was cDNA or gDNA that came from T cells, B-cell-depleted T cells, or PBMCs.

Authors' data handling: Using reference gene primer amplification, nucleated cell counts were estimated. Profiling relied on immunoSEQ multiplex PCR, and the TCRdb table lists in-frame clones only, not all of them. D and trimming come from the DNA, and the V and J calls and clone size come from that table. This sample yields about 230,000 clones, of which over 80% are seen a single time; approximately 2.6% belongs to the top ten. Only a few counts were recorded for this clone. V shed 8 bases and J shed 1 base, with 11 bases lying between them. The CDR3 is 14 amino acids. Germline CDR1 SNHLY, CDR2 FYNNEI.

Sequencing used peripheral blood. The sequence was obtained from a woman between 65 and 79 years old with active or convalescent COVID-19. This chain uses TRBV2 with TRBJ2-2; D not certain. CDR3 sequence (DNA): TGTGCCAGCTGGGAAGACTTGAACACCGGGGAGCTGTTTTTT. It encodes CASWEDLNTGELFF.